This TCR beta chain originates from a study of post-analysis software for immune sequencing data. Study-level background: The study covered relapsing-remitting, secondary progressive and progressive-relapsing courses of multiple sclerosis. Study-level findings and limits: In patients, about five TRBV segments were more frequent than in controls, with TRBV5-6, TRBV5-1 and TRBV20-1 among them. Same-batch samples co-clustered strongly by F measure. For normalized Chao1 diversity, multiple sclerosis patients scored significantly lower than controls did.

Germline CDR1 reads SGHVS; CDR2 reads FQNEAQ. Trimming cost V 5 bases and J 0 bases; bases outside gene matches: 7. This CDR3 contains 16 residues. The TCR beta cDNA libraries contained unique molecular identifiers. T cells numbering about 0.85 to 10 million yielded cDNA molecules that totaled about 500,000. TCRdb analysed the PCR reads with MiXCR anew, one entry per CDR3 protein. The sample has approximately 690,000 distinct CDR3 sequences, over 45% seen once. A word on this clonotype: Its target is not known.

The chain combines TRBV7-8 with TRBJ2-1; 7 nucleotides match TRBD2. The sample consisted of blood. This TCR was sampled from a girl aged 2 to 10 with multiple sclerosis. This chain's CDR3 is CASSTLSGFSYNEQFF. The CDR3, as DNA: TGTGCCAGCAGCACCCTTAGCGGGTTCTCCTACAATGAGCAGTTCTTC.